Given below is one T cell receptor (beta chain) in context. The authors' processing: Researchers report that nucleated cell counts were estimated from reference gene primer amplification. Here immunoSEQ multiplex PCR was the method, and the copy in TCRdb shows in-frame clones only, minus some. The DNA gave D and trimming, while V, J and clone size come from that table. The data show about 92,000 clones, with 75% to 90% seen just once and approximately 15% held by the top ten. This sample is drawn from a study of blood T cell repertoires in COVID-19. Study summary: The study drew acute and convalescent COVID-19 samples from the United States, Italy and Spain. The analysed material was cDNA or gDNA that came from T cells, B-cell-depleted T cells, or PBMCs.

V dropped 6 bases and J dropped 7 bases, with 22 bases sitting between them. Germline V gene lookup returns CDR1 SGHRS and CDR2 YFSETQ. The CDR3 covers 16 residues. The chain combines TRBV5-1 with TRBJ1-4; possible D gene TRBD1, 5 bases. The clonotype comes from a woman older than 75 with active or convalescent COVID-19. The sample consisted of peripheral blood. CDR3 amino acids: CASTLRGTGGSEKLFF. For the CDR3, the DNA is TGCGCCAGCACTCTACGGGGCACAGGCGGGAGTGAAAAACTGTTTTTT.